The clone carrying this T cell receptor (beta chain) was seen more than once but under ten times. Its antigen remains unidentified. A single record per CDR3 protein comes from TCRdb applying MiXCR to the 5' RACE reads. The top ten clones hold approximately 1% of a sample with fewer than 450,000 distinct CDR3 sequences, approximately 17% of them seen once. The V gene's germline CDR1 is MGHDK and CDR2 SYGVNS. The V and J ends lost 3 bases and 11 bases, in that order; junction bases with no gene match: 19. This CDR3 comprises 17 residues. The data were obtained in a study of CD8 T cells in ankylosing spondylitis. Study findings and constraints: Seemingly distinctive of ankylosing spondylitis blood was a TCR beta motif formed by eight highly homologous variants.

The chain is built from TRBV25-1 and TRBJ1-1; 9 nucleotides agree with TRBD1. This receptor was obtained from a male donor with ankylosing spondylitis. The sequenced sample consisted of blood, either unsorted or a sorted T cell fraction (not recorded which). The CDR3 spells CASSDSGTGRLALRAFF. DNA for the CDR3: TGTGCCAGCAGTGATTCTGGGACAGGGCGTTTGGCTTTGCGGGCTTTCTTT. The full variable domain, its missing parts supplied by reference TRBV25-1 and TRBJ1-1, is EADIYQTPRYLVIGTGKKITLECSQTMGHDKMYWYQQDPGMELHLIHYSYGVNSTEKGDLSSESTVSRIRTEHFPLTLESARPSHTSQYLCASSDSGTGRLALRAFFGQGTRLTVV.